One sample yielded the 27 T cell receptor beta chains listed below, sequenced in a study of T-cell reconstitution after alpha-beta-depleted transplantation in children. Preparation of the TCRbeta library was carried out with unique molecular identifiers. One entry per CDR3 protein, called by TCRdb with MiXCR from the PCR reads. The profile covers approximately 640,000 distinct CDR3 sequences, with roughly 15% appearing a single time and 1.1% taken by the ten largest. Sequences were derived from PBMCs from the stem cell graft donor, sampled from the stem cell graft. The receptor set was obtained from a human donor who donated a stem cell graft to a child with acute myeloid leukemia.

This clonotype was recorded at least ten times. The chain couples TRBV9 to TRBJ1-2; D remains ambiguous. Germline V lookup: CDR1 SGDLS, CDR2 YYNGEE. CDR3 length: 15 residues. V gave up 0 bases and J gave up 0 bases, with 9 bases separating them. CDR3: CASSVESRANYGYTF. The CDR3 DNA reads as TGTGCCAGCAGCGTAGAAAGTCGCGCTAACTATGGCTACACCTTC.

This clonotype appeared many times. V and J are TRBV6-1 and TRBJ1-1; D remains ambiguous. This CDR3 spans 14 amino acids. Germline assignment: CDR1 MNHNS and CDR2 SASEGT. The ends were cut back, 3 bases at V and 5 bases at J, with 13 bases in the middle. DNA for the CDR3: TGTGCCAGCAGTGAGATTCCGACACCTACTGAAGCTTTCTTT. This codes for CASSEIPTPTEAFF.

This clonotype appeared many times. V gene TRBV5-4 combines with J gene TRBJ1-2; tentatively, D is TRBD1 (5 bases). Germline CDR1 SGHNT, CDR2 YYREEE (reference sequence). V lost 4 bases and J 2 bases, leaving 12 bases between the germline ends. The CDR3 runs to 14 residues. This CDR3 reads CASSKAGENYGYTF. The DNA of the CDR3 is TGTGCCAGCAGCAAGGCGGGGGAAAACTATGGCTACACCTTC.

This clonotype has at least ten counts. The rearrangement uses TRBV7-2 and TRBJ2-3; TRBD1 matches 12 bases. Germline lookup yields CDR1 SGHTA and CDR2 FQGNSA. The junction had 4 bases not matched to a gene; V was cut back by 0 bases and J by 6 bases. The CDR3 sequence is 16 residues long. CDR3 sequence reads: CASSLAGTGGADTQYF. Here the CDR3 DNA reads TGTGCCAGCAGCTTAGCGGGGACAGGGGGCGCGGATACGCAGTATTTT.

This clonotype was detected many times. The V and J genes are TRBV29-1 and TRBJ2-5; D is possibly TRBD2 (5 bases). Germline loops: CDR1 SQVTM, CDR2 ANQGSEA. Trimming shortened V by 3 bases and J by 7 bases, and 12 bases separated the two germline ends. CDR3 length equals 12 residues. The CDR3, as DNA: TGCAGCGTTGACGGCGGGTCGGCGACCCAGTACTTC. Amino acid sequence: CSVDGGSATQYF. Full variable domain (rest looked up from reference TRBV29-1 and TRBJ2-5): SAVISQKPSRDICQRGTSLTIQCQVDSQVTMMFWYRQQPGQSLTLIATANQGSEATYESGFVIDKFPISRPNLTFSTLTVSNMSPEDSSIYLCSVDGGSATQYFGPGTRLLVL.

This clonotype showed up just a few times. This chain joins TRBV7-2 and TRBJ2-1; D not certain. V gave up 3 bases and J gave up 0 bases, with 9 bases separating them. The CDR3 is 15 residues long. Germline loops: CDR1 SGHTA, CDR2 FQGNSA. As DNA, the CDR3 is TGTGCCAGCAGCTTTACAGTAAGCTCCTACAATGAGCAGTTCTTC. Protein sequence: CASSFTVSSYNEQFF.

This clonotype was counted ten times or more. V usage is TRBV20-1 and J usage is TRBJ1-1, with a weak D call TRBD1 (5 bases). V dropped 6 bases and J dropped 1 base, with 15 bases sitting between them. The CDR3 consists of 14 residues. From germline, CDR1 is DFQATT and CDR2 SNEGSKA (reference sequence). In nucleotides, the CDR3 is TGCAGTGCACCGCGGGGGAAAGCGAACACTGAAGCTTTCTTT. This sequence encodes CSAPRGKANTEAFF.

This clonotype came up many times. V gene TRBV7-9 combines with J gene TRBJ1-1, with unresolved D. The CDR3 extends over 15 amino acids. The V and J ends lost 1 base and 4 bases respectively, with 13 bases between them. The germline V gene encodes CDR1 SEHNR and CDR2 FQNEAQ (reference sequence). CDR3 sequence reads: CASSLGRTEGTEAFF. The CDR3 nucleotides read TGTGCCAGCAGCTTAGGGCGTACCGAGGGCACTGAAGCTTTCTTT. Combining the CDR3 with reference TRBV7-9 and TRBJ1-1 gives the whole variable domain DTGVSQNPRHKITKRGQNVTFRCDPISEHNRLYWYRQTLGQGPEFLTYFQNEAQLEKSRLLSDRFSAERPKGSFSTLEIQRTEQGDSAMYLCASSLGRTEGTEAFFGQGTRLTVV.

The sample holds many counts of this clonotype. The chain recombines TRBV9 with TRBJ1-5; no clear D gene. V was shortened by 0 bases and J by 4 bases, with 11 bases between the two germline ends. The CDR3 is made up of 15 amino acids. Germline lookup yields CDR1 SGDLS and CDR2 YYNGEE. The CDR3: CASSVDLGRNQPQHF. CDR3 DNA: TGTGCCAGCAGCGTAGATCTAGGTAGGAATCAGCCCCAGCATTTT. Complete variable domain (other parts from reference TRBV9 and TRBJ1-5): DSGVTQTPKHLITATGQRVTLRCSPRSGDLSVYWYQQSLDQGLQFLIQYYNGEERAKGNILERFSAQQFPDLHSELNLSSLELGDSALYFCASSVDLGRNQPQHFGDGTRLSIL.

This clonotype was counted a few times. The chain recombines TRBV20-1 with TRBJ1-4; weak D call: TRBD1 (6 bases). V shed 3 bases and J shed 5 bases, with 22 bases lying between them. There are 17 residues in the CDR3. The germline gives CDR1 DFQATT, CDR2 SNEGSKA (reference sequence). The CDR3 nucleotides are TGCAGTGCTAGCCCAAGGGGGATCGAAGGAGAAAATGAAAAACTGTTTTTT. Protein: CSASPRGIEGENEKLFF.

A few counts support this clonotype. This chain joins TRBV20-1 and TRBJ1-2; 8 bases match TRBD1. Losses at the gene ends were 2 bases for V and 6 bases for J; bases not matched to a gene: 14. Germline loops: CDR1 DFQATT, CDR2 SNEGSKA (reference sequence). The CDR3 loop spans 16 amino acids. CDR3 nucleotides: TGCAGTGCTAGAACCGGACAGGGCCATCCAATAGATGGCTACACCTTC. Encoded protein: CSARTGQGHPIDGYTF.

This clonotype was observed at least ten times. This chain joins TRBV10-3 and TRBJ2-7, with no clear D. V was cut by 2 bases and J by 1 base, with 6 bases left in between. Germline loops: CDR1 ENHRY, CDR2 SYGVKD. The CDR3 is made up of 13 amino acids. The CDR3 sequence: CAISEGQSYEQYV. CDR3 in DNA: TGTGCCATCAGTGAGGGGCAGTCCTACGAGCAGTACGTC.

Only a few counts were recorded for this clonotype. The V call is TRBV4-3, the J call TRBJ2-1, with D uncertain. With 0 bases removed from V and 5 bases from J, the gap between germline ends came to 17 bases. Germline loops: CDR1 LGHNA, CDR2 YSLEER. The CDR3 has 17 residues. As DNA, the CDR3 is TGCGCCAGCAGCCAAGATCGGGCGATGGCTGGGGACAATGAGCAGTTCTTC. It codes for CASSQDRAMAGDNEQFF.

The sample holds a few counts of this clonotype. V gene TRBV20-1 combines with J gene TRBJ1-1, with 11 nucleotides matching TRBD1. Germline trimming cut 5 bases from V and 3 bases from J; bases unmatched to any gene: 5. The germline V gene encodes CDR1 DFQATT and CDR2 SNEGSKA (reference sequence). The CDR3 contains 14 residues. The CDR3 nucleotides are TGCAGTGCTCGCGGGACAGGGGGGTACACTGAAGCTTTCTTT. Its translation is CSARGTGGYTEAFF.

In the case of this clonotype: This is likely a read error, given that the CDR3 carries no conserved phenylalanine or tryptophan at its end. V gene TRBV2 combines with J gene TRBJ2-5; no reliable D call. This CDR3 region has 11 residues. Germline values: CDR1 SNHLY, CDR2 FYNNEI. V was cut by 9 bases and J by 2 bases, with 7 bases left in between. CDR3 bases: TGTGCCAGTCCCAGGCAAGAGACCCAGTACTCC. It yields the protein CASPRQETQYS.

Many counts were recorded for this clonotype. This chain connects TRBV20-1 to TRBJ2-3; perhaps TRBD1 as D (6 bases). V lost 5 bases, J lost 2 bases, and 26 bases lay in between. The CDR3 is 18 residues long. Germline lookup yields CDR1 DFQATT and CDR2 SNEGSKA (reference sequence). The CDR3 sequence: CSASDTDRYNTATDTQYF. DNA for the CDR3: TGCAGTGCTTCCGATACGGACAGATATAATACCGCCACAGATACGCAGTATTTT.

V gene TRBV5-6 combines with J gene TRBJ1-4; D unclear. V lost 1 base to trimming and J lost 6 bases, with 10 bases between them. CDR1 and CDR2 (germline): SGHDT, YYEEEE. The CDR3 spans 14 residues. The CDR3 DNA follows: TGTGCCAGCAGCTTGAGTCTAATGGATGAAAAACTGTTTTTT. Amino acid sequence: CASSLSLMDEKLFF.

This clonotype was counted ten times or more. The chain links TRBV20-1 to TRBJ2-1; D is possibly TRBD2 (6 bases). Trimming stripped 7 bases from V and 8 bases from J, with 12 bases between. This CDR3 has 11 amino acids. The germline V gene has CDR1 DFQATT and CDR2 SNEGSKA (reference sequence). The CDR3 region is CSVPLAYEQFF. Written as DNA, the CDR3 is TGCAGTGTCCCTCTAGCGTATGAGCAGTTCTTC.

A word on this clonotype: Since a much larger clone is just one base distant, this may be a read error. This chain uses TRBV20-1 with TRBJ2-2, with D possibly called TRBD1 or TRBD2 (5 bases each). The CDR3 runs 15 residues. CDR1 and CDR2 (germline): DFQATT, SNEGSKA (reference sequence). CDR3 DNA sequence: TGCAGTGCTAGAGTAGCAGGGCGGAACACCGGGGAGCAGTTTTTT. Amino acids: CSARVAGRNTGEQFF.

The V gene is TRBV7-2, the J gene TRBJ2-2; TRBD2 aligns across 7 bases. Unmatched junction bases numbered 5, after V lost 1 base and J lost 6 bases. Germline V lookup: CDR1 SGHTA, CDR2 FQGNSA. This CDR3 comprises 15 residues. CDR3 DNA sequence: TGTGCCAGCAGCTTAGGAGGTAGCGGGTCCGGGGAGCTGTTTTTT. Translation gives CASSLGGSGSGELFF.

This clonotype was found many times. The gene calls are TRBV11-2 and TRBJ1-1; D possibly corresponds to TRBD1 (5 bases). The CDR3 is 14 residues long. Deletions cut 7 bases from V and 1 base from J, with 13 bases between. Germline V gives CDR1 SGHAT, CDR2 FQNNGV. The CDR3 coding sequence is TGTGCCAGCACCTTGGGACTGACGAACACTGAAGCTTTCTTT. It specifies CASTLGLTNTEAFF.

The rearrangement links TRBV3-1 to TRBJ2-7; TRBD1 is a possible D gene (5 bases). There are 15 residues in the CDR3. Between the trimmed V and J ends, which lost 4 bases and 1 base, there was a span of 14 bases. CDR1 and CDR2 (germline): LGHDT, YNNKEL (reference sequence). The CDR3 loop is CASSRSTAMSYEQYF. DNA of the CDR3: TGTGCCAGCAGCCGGTCGACAGCAATGTCCTACGAGCAGTACTTC.

Only a few counts were recorded for this clonotype. The genes are TRBV28 and TRBJ2-1; possible D gene TRBD1, 6 bases. V was trimmed by 5 bases and J by 6 bases, leaving 11 bases between them. The CDR3 is 13 amino acids. Germline CDR1 MDHEN, CDR2 SYDVKM. CDR3 nucleotides: TGTGCCAGCAGTACAGGGCCCACCAATGAGCAGTTCTTC. As protein: CASSTGPTNEQFF.

This clonotype has at least ten counts. The J gene is TRBJ1-1, the V gene TRBV29-1; D call uncertain. Germline V gene lookup returns CDR1 SQVTM and CDR2 ANQGSEA. V lost 4 bases, J lost 0 bases, and 9 bases lay in between. The CDR3 spans 13 residues. CDR3 sequence: CSVAASMNTEAFF. In nucleotides, the CDR3 is TGCAGCGTTGCCGCTTCAATGAACACTGAAGCTTTCTTT.

This clonotype has a count of ten or more. The rearrangement links TRBV7-2 to TRBJ1-1, with D possibly matching TRBD1 (5 bases). Germline V gene lookup returns CDR1 SGHTA and CDR2 FQGNSA. The CDR3 runs 14 residues. Trimming stripped 8 bases from V and 4 bases from J, with 17 bases between. The CDR3 loop is CASAPTWGGTEAFF. The DNA for the CDR3 is TGTGCCAGCGCGCCCACCTGGGGGGGCACTGAAGCTTTCTTT.

Ten or more counts support this clonotype. The gene calls are TRBV20-1 and TRBJ1-4, with D hard to call. CDR1 is DFQATT and CDR2 is SNEGSKA in the germline V gene (reference sequence). The CDR3 contains 14 residues. Trimming took off 5 bases at V and 5 bases at J, with 15 bases between the two ends. CDR3 sequence reads: CSALHRHSNEKLFF. The CDR3 nucleotides are TGCAGTGCTCTTCATCGACACTCCAATGAAAAACTGTTTTTT.

Only a few counts were recorded for this clonotype. The chain couples TRBV7-9 to TRBJ2-7; TRBD1 matches at 7 bases. Germline CDR1 SEHNR, CDR2 FQNEAQ (reference sequence). The CDR3 consists of 15 residues. Germline trimming cut 5 bases from V and 5 bases from J; bases unmatched to any gene: 12. The CDR3 sequence: CASSAQPGGHDEQYF. The DNA for the CDR3 is TGTGCCAGCAGCGCTCAGCCAGGGGGTCACGACGAGCAGTACTTC.